The 20 T cell receptor beta chains below all came from one sample that was sequenced in a study of T-cell reconstitution after alpha-beta-depleted transplantation in children. Library preparation (for TCRbeta) was performed with unique molecular identifiers. TCRdb re-analysed the PCR reads in MiXCR, keeping a single row per CDR3 protein. The table records about 830,000 distinct CDR3 sequences, approximately 15% of them present only once. The sample was PBMCs, mostly from graft donor cells, taken 360 days after TCRalphabeta/CD19-depleted stem cell transplant. Receptors were obtained from a male patient aged 10-17 years who had a stem cell transplant for acute lymphoblastic leukemia, so the T cells may come from the graft donor.

The rearrangement uses TRBV15 and TRBJ1-5; tentatively, D is TRBD1 (6 bases). The CDR3 length is 14 residues. Deletions cut 5 bases from V and 7 bases from J, with 15 bases between. Per germline, CDR1 LNHNV and CDR2 YYDKDF (reference sequence). The CDR3 region is CATSPPGGGQPQHF. The CDR3 DNA reads as TGTGCCACCAGCCCCCCGGGGGGCGGACAGCCCCAGCATTTT.

This clonotype was recorded a few times. The gene calls are TRBV18 and TRBJ2-5, with unresolved D. CDR3 size: 14 residues. Trimming shortened V by 6 bases and J by 1 base, and 12 bases separated the two germline ends. The germline CDR1 and CDR2 sequences are KGHSH and LQKENI. The CDR3 is CASSPRQTQETQYF. As DNA, the CDR3 is TGTGCCAGCTCTCCGCGGCAGACCCAAGAGACCCAGTACTTC. The full variable domain, its missing parts supplied by reference TRBV18 and TRBJ2-5, is NAGVMQNPRHLVRRRGQEARLRCSPMKGHSHVYWYRQLPEEGLKFMVYLQKENIIDESGMPKERFSAEFPKEGPSILRIQQVVRGDSAAYFCASSPRQTQETQYFGPGTRLLVL.

This clonotype was counted once. Germline and junction disagree at one end, which may indicate a read error. This chain uses TRBV15 with TRBJ2-7, with no clear D. The CDR3 sequence is 14 residues long. Germline-derived CDR1 and CDR2 are LNHNV and YYDKDF (reference sequence). CDR3 sequence: CASSKDPFTYEQYF. CDR3 DNA sequence: TGTGCCAGCAGCAAAGACCCCTTTACCTACGAGCAGTACTTC.

Only a few counts were recorded for this clonotype. The J gene is TRBJ2-5, the V gene TRBV12-3 or TRBV12-4; 12 nucleotides align to TRBD1. The J segment lost 4 bases and the V segment lost 6 bases, leaving 6 bases of the junction unmatched. This CDR3 region has 15 residues. The CDR3 reads CASSRDRGRVETQYF. For the CDR3, the DNA is TGTGCCAGCAGCCGGGACAGGGGGCGAGTAGAGACCCAGTACTTC.

This clonotype was counted only a few times. The V gene is TRBV4-1, the J gene TRBJ2-2, with 15 positions matching TRBD2. The V gene's germline CDR1 is MGHRA and CDR2 YSYEKL. V shed 0 bases and J 4 bases; nucleotides not matched to a gene: 9. The CDR3 has 20 amino acids. The CDR3 region has the DNA TGCGCCAGCAGCCAAGAGGATCTGAGGGGACTAGCGGGAGGCACCGGGGAGCTGTTTTTT. Its translation is CASSQEDLRGLAGGTGELFF.

This clonotype occurred a few times. The rearrangement links TRBV20-1 to TRBJ2-7; 9 bases are a match to TRBD1. The V and J ends lost 6 bases and 4 bases, in that order; junction bases with no gene match: 10. This CDR3 comprises 14 residues. Germline assignment: CDR1 DFQATT and CDR2 SNEGSKA (reference sequence). CDR3 loop: CSATGTGSRYEQYF. The CDR3 coding sequence is TGCAGTGCAACCGGGACAGGGTCGAGATACGAGCAGTACTTC.

V usage is TRBV29-1 and J usage is TRBJ2-1; no clear D gene. V was pared by 7 bases and J by 4 bases, with 5 bases between. The length of the CDR3 is 10 residues. CDR1 SQVTM and CDR2 ANQGSEA come from the germline V gene. The CDR3 nucleotides are TGCAGCGCAGCTTACAATGAGCAGTTCTTC. Its translation is CSAAYNEQFF.

The V gene is TRBV12-3 or TRBV12-4, the J gene TRBJ2-1, with D perhaps matching TRBD2 (6 bases). This CDR3 spans 13 amino acids. V lost 10 bases, J lost 5 bases, and 15 bases lay in between. This chain's CDR3 is CATLFAGNNEQFF. Here the CDR3 DNA reads TGTGCCACTCTTTTTGCGGGGAACAATGAGCAGTTCTTC.

This clonotype was seen only a few times. V and J are TRBV11-2 and TRBJ2-1, with 7 positions matching TRBD2. The trim removed 3 bases at V and 5 bases at J, leaving 13 bases unmatched. CDR3 length: 17 residues. Germline CDR1 reads SGHAT; CDR2 reads FQNNGV. CDR3 protein: CASSFPLSGGLNNEQFF. CDR3 nucleotides: TGTGCCAGCAGCTTCCCGCTGTCGGGAGGTCTTAACAATGAGCAGTTCTTC.

In its sample, this clonotype was seen a few times. V is TRBV5-5 and J is TRBJ2-7; 14 positions agree with TRBD2. Trimming at V came to 2 bases and at J to 2 bases, leaving 9 bases not matched to a gene. The CDR3 has 18 amino acids. Looked up from germline, CDR1 is SGHKS and CDR2 is YYEKEE (reference sequence). CDR3 nucleotides: TGTGCCAGCAGCTTCGGGGGGACTAGCGGGAGTCGCACCTACGAGCAGTACTTC. Its translation: CASSFGGTSGSRTYEQYF.

This clonotype was seen repeatedly, ten times or more. The chain carries TRBV5-1 and TRBJ2-5; D is uncertain. The germline CDR1 and CDR2 sequences are SGHRS and YFSETQ. This CDR3 is 13 amino acids long. V lost 4 bases to trimming and J lost 0 bases, with 7 bases between them. The CDR3 DNA reads TGCGCCAGCAGCCCTACGTACCAAGAGACCCAGTACTTC. It encodes CASSPTYQETQYF.

This clonotype was seen at least ten times. The chain couples TRBV5-1 to TRBJ2-5; possibly TRBD1 for D (6 bases). The germline CDR1 and CDR2 sequences are SGHRS and YFSETQ. The CDR3 sequence is 16 residues long. V lost 0 bases to trimming and J lost 2 bases, with 14 bases between them. As DNA, the CDR3 is TGCGCCAGCAGCTTGGTGGGGGCAGGGACGCAAGAGACCCAGTACTTC. This sequence encodes CASSLVGAGTQETQYF.

This clonotype has a count of ten or more. This chain joins TRBV18 and TRBJ2-3; D ambiguous. Per germline, CDR1 KGHSH and CDR2 LQKENI. This CDR3 region has 14 residues. V was clipped by 4 bases and J by 2 bases, with 10 bases between them. CDR3 in amino acids: CASSLPTYTDTQYF. The CDR3 DNA reads as TGTGCCAGCTCACTACCAACTTACACAGATACGCAGTATTTT.

Many counts were recorded for this clonotype. The chain carries TRBV7-3 and TRBJ2-1, with 11 bases aligning to TRBD2. The CDR3 loop spans 15 amino acids. Germline CDR1 is SGHTA and CDR2 is FQGTGA. Trimming removed 5 bases from V and 3 bases from J; junction bases left unmatched: 3. CDR3 DNA sequence: TGTGCCAGCAGCGCTCTAGCGGGAGGCTACAATGAGCAGTTCTTC. Residues: CASSALAGGYNEQFF.

This clonotype was seen more than once but under ten times. J is TRBJ2-2 and V is TRBV5-5; D call uncertain. Trimming took off 2 bases at V and 0 bases at J, with 8 bases between the two ends. The CDR3 has 15 amino acids. Germline CDR1 is SGHKS and CDR2 is YYEKEE (reference sequence). CDR3 sequence: CASSLRSSNTGELFF. The CDR3 nucleotides read TGTGCCAGCAGCTTACGGAGTTCGAACACCGGGGAGCTGTTTTTT.

The chain is built from TRBV20-1 and TRBJ2-7; D is perhaps TRBD1 or TRBD2 (5 bases each). This CDR3 spans 12 amino acids. Between the trimmed V and J ends, which lost 3 bases and 3 bases, there was a span of 9 bases. CDR1 and CDR2 (germline): DFQATT, SNEGSKA (reference sequence). This CDR3 reads CSASAGSYEQYF. CDR3 DNA: TGCAGTGCTAGCGCAGGGAGCTACGAGCAGTACTTC.

The chain uses TRBV7-2 and TRBJ2-7; TRBD1 is a possible D gene (6 bases). This CDR3 comprises 13 residues. Trimming cost V 7 bases and J 2 bases, with 12 bases left between them. In germline, CDR1 is SGHTA, CDR2 FQGNSA. This CDR3 reads CASTRDKPYEQYF. The DNA for the CDR3 is TGTGCCAGCACCAGGGACAAGCCCTACGAGCAGTACTTC.

A few counts support this clonotype. The chain recombines TRBV5-1 with TRBJ2-5; TRBD1 or TRBD2 may be the D gene (5 bases each). V gave up 4 bases and J gave up 5 bases, with 18 bases separating them. The CDR3 spans 15 residues. Germline CDR1 reads SGHRS; CDR2 reads YFSETQ. This CDR3 reads CASSTLFGARETQYF. CDR3 sequence (DNA): TGCGCCAGCAGCACCCTGTTCGGGGCCCGGGAGACCCAGTACTTC.

The V and J genes are TRBV9 and TRBJ2-1, with 16 bases lining up with TRBD2. There are 20 residues in the CDR3. Trimming took 0 bases from V and 4 from J; bases not matched to a gene: 10. Germline V gives CDR1 SGDLS, CDR2 YYNGEE. The CDR3: CASSVGPGLAGGLSYNEQFF. In DNA form, the CDR3 reads TGTGCCAGCAGCGTAGGTCCGGGACTAGCGGGAGGGCTGTCTTACAATGAGCAGTTCTTC.

This chain joins TRBV19 and TRBJ1-1, with D possibly TRBD1 on 5 matching bases. The V and J ends lost 6 bases and 5 bases respectively, with 13 bases between them. The CDR3 extends over 13 amino acids. CDR1 is LNHDA and CDR2 is SQIVND in the germline V gene (reference sequence). The CDR3 nucleotides read TGTGCCAGTAGACAGGTTCAGAGGACTGAAGCTTTCTTT. Translation gives CASRQVQRTEAFF.